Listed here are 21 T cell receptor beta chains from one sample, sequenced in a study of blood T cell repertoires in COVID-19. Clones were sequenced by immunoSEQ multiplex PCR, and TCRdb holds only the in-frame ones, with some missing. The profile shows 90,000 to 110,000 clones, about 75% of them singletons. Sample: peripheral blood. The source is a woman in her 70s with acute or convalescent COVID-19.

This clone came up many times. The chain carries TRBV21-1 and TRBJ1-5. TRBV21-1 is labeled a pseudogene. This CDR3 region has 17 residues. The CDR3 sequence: CASSNLRRGRSGQPQHF. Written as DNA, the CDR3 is TGTGCCAGCAGCAACCTCAGACGAGGACGAAGCGGTCAGCCCCAGCATTTT.

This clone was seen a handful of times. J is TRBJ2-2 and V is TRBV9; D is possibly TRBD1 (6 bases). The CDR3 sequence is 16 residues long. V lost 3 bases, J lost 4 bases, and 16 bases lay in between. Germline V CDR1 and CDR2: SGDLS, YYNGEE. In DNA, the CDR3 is TGTGCCAGCAGCGCCGTAGGTAGGACAGCCACCGGGGAGCTGTTTTTT. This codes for CASSAVGRTATGELFF.

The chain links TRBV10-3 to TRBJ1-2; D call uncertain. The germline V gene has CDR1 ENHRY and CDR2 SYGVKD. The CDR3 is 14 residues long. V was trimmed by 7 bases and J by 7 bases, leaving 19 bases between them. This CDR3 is CAITSTAPAGGYTF. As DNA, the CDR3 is TGTGCCATCACCTCAACAGCTCCGGCGGGTGGCTACACCTTC.

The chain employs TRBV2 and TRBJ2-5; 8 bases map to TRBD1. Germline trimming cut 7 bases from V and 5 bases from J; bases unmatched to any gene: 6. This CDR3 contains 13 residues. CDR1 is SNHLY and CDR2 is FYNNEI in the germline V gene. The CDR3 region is CASKKSGGETQYF. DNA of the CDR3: TGTGCCAGCAAGAAGTCAGGGGGCGAGACCCAGTACTTC.

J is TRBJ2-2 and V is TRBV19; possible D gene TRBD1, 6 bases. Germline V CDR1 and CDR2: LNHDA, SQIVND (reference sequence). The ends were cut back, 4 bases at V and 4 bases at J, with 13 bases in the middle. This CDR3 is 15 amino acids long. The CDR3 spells CASSRNRASTGELFF. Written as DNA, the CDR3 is TGTGCCAGTAGTAGAAACAGGGCCAGCACCGGGGAGCTGTTTTTT.

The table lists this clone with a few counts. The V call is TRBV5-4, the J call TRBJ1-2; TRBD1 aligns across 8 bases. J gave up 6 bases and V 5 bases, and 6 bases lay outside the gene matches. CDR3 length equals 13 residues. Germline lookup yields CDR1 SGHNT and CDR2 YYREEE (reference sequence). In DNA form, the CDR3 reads TGTGCCAGCAGTCATGACAGGGGTAATGGCTACACCTTC. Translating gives CASSHDRGNGYTF.

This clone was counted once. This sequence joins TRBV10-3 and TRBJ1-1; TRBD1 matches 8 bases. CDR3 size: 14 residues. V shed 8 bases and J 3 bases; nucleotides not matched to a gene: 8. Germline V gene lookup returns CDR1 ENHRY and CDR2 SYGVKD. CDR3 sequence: CAIAGQGRDTEAFF. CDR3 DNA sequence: TGTGCCATCGCTGGACAGGGCCGCGACACTGAAGCTTTCTTT.

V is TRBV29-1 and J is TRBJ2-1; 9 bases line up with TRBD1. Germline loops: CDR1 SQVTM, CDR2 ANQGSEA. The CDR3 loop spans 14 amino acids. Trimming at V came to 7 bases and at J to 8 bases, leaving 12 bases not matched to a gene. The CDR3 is CSAQGAFSSDEQFF. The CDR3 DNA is TGCAGCGCACAGGGGGCATTTTCTAGCGATGAGCAGTTCTTC.

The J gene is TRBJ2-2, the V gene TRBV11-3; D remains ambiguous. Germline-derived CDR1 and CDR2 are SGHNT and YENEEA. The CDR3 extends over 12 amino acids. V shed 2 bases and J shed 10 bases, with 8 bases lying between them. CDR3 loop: CASSLRDQELFF. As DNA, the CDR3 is TGTGCCAGCAGCTTACGAGATCAGGAGCTGTTTTTT.

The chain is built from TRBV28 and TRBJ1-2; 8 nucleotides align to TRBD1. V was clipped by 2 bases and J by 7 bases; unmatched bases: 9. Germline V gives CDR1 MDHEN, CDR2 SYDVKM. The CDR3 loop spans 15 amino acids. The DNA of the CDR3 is TGTGCCAGCAGTTTACGGGACAGGCTCCTTCGTGGCTACACCTTC. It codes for CASSLRDRLLRGYTF.

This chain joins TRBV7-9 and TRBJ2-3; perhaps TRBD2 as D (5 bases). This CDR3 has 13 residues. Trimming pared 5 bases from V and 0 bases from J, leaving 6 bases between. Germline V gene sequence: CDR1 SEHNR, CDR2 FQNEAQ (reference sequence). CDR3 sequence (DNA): TGTGCCAGCAGCCGGGATAGCACAGATACGCAGTATTTT. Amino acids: CASSRDSTDTQYF.

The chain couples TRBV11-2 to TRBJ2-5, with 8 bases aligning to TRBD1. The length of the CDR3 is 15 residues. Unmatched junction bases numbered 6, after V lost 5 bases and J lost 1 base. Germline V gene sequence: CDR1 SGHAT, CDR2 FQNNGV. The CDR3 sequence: CASSPGTGFQETQYF. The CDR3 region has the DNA TGTGCCAGCAGCCCGGGGACAGGCTTCCAAGAGACCCAGTACTTC.

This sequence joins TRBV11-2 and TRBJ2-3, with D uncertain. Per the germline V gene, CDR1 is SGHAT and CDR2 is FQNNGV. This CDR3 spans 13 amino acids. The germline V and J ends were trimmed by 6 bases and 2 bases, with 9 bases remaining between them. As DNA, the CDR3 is TGTGCCAGCAGGTCCGCGGCCACAGATACGCAGTATTTT. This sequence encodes CASRSAATDTQYF.

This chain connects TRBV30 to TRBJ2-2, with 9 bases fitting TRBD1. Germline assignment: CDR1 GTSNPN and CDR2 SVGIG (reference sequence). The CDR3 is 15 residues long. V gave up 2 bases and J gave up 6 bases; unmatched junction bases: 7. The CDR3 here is CAWSPGQGPSGELFF. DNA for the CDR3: TGTGCCTGGAGTCCGGGACAGGGCCCCTCCGGGGAGCTGTTTTTT.

The CDR3 DNA follows: TGTGCCAGCAGCGTACGAGAGGGGGGGCGGGCAGATACGCAGTATTTT. Encoded protein: CASSVREGGRADTQYF. V gene TRBV9 combines with J gene TRBJ2-3, with a tentative D call TRBD2 (7 bases). Germline CDR1 and CDR2: SGDLS and YYNGEE. The V end lost 1 base, the J end lost 4 bases, and 16 bases lay between the germline ends. The CDR3 extends over 16 amino acids.

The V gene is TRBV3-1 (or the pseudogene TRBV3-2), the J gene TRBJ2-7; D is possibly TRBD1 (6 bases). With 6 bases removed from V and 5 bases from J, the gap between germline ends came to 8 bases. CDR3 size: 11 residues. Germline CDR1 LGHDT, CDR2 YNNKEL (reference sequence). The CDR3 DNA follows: TGTGCCAGCAGTTACAGGGACGAGCAGTACTTC. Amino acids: CASSYRDEQYF.

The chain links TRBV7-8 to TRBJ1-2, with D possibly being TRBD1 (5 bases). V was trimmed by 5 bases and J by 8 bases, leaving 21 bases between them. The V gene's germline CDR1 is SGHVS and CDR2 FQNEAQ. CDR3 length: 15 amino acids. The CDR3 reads CASSPVRAGEGGYTF. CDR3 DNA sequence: TGTGCCAGCAGCCCCGTCCGAGCGGGGGAAGGAGGCTACACCTTC.

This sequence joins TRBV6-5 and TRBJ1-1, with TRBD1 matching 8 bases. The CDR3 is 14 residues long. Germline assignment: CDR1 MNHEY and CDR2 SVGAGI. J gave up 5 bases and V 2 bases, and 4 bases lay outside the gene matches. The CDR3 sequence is CASSYAGGRTEAFF. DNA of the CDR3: TGTGCCAGCAGTTACGCAGGGGGCAGGACTGAAGCTTTCTTT.

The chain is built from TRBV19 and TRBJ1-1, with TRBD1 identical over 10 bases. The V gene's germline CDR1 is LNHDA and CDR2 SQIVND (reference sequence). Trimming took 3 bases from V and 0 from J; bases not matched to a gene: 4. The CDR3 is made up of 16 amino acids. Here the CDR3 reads CASSIGTGALNTEAFF. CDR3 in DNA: TGTGCCAGTAGTATCGGGACAGGGGCCCTGAACACTGAAGCTTTCTTT.

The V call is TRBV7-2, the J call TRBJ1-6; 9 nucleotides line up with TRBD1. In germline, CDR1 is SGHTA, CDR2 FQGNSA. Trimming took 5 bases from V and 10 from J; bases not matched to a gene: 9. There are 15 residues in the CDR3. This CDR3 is CASSPDRGARSPLHF. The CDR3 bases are TGTGCCAGCAGCCCTGACAGGGGGGCAAGATCACCCCTCCACTTT.

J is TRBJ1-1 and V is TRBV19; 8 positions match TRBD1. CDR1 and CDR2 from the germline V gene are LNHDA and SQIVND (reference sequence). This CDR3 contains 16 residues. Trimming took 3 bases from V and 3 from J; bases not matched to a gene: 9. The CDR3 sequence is CASSIATGVGHTEAFF. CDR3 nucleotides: TGTGCCAGTAGTATCGCGACAGGGGTAGGTCACACTGAAGCTTTCTTT.